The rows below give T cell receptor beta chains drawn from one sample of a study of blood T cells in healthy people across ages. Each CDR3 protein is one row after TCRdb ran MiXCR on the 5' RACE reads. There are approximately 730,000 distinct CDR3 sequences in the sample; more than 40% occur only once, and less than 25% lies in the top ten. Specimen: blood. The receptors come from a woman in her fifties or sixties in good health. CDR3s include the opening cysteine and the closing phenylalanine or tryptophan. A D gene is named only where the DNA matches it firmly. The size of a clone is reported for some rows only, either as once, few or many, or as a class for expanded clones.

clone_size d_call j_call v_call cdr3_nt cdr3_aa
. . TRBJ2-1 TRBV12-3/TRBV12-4 TGTGCCAGCACCACAGCCTACAATGAGCAGTTCTTC CASTTAYNEQFF
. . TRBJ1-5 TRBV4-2 TGTGGCAGCAGCCAAGACGGGGACAACAATCAGCCCCAGCATTTT CGSSQDGDNNQPQHF
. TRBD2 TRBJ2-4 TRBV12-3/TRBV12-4 TGTGCCAGCAGTTTGCCCAGCGGGATGGCCAAAAACATTCAGTACTTC CASSLPSGMAKNIQYF
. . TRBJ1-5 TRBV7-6 TGTGCCAGCAGCCAGGGTCAGGGGATCAATCAGCCCCAGCATTTT CASSQGQGINQPQHF
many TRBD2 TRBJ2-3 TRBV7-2 TGTGCCAGCAGCAAGGGACTAGCGGAGACAGATACGCAGTATTTT CASSKGLAETDTQYF
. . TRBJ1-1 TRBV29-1 TGCAGCGTTGAAGAATTAGCCCCAAGGCCAACTGGGGCGTACCGAAACACTGAAGCTTTCTTT CSVEELAPRPTGAYRNTEAFF
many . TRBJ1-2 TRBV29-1 TGCAGCGTTGAACAGGGTTTCAACTATGGCTACACCTTC CSVEQGFNYGYTF
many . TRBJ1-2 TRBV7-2 TGTGCCAGCAGCCCCGGTGGGGAAGGTGGCTACACCTTC CASSPGGEGGYTF
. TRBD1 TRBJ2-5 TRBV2 TGTGCCAGCACTCGGACAGGGGGCTATGAGACCCAGTACTTC CASTRTGGYETQYF
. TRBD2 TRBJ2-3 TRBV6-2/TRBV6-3 TGTGCCAGCAGTTACTCCCCGGCTAGCGGGCGGCCCACAGATACGCAGTATTTT CASSYSPASGRPTDTQYF
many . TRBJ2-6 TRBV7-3 TGTGCCAGCAGCTTGGACGGTTCTGGGGCCAACGTCCTGACTTTC CASSLDGSGANVLTF
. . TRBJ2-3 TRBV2 TGTGCCAGCGTTCGTGCAGATACGCAGTATTTT CASVRADTQYF
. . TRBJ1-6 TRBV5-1 TGCGCCAGCAGCTTGGTGCAGGGCGGAGACGGCGGTTCACCCCTCCACTTT CASSLVQGGDGGSPLHF
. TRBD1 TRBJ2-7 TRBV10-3 TGTGCCATCATGGGGGACAGCTCCTACGAGCAGTACTTC CAIMGDSSYEQYF
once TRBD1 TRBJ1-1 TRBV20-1 TGCAGTGCTCCCCGAATGGGACAGGGTGTGGACACTGAAGCTTTCTTT CSAPRMGQGVDTEAFF
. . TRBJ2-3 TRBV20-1 TGCAGTGCACCCGGACCTACTATGGTGCCAGATACGCAGTATTTT CSAPGPTMVPDTQYF
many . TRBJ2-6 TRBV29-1 TGCAGCGTCTCCGGGAGCTCTGGGGCCAACGTCCTGACTTTC CSVSGSSGANVLTF
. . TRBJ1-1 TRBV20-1 TGCAGTGCTACTGTCCGGGGCGGGAACACTGAAGCTTTCTTT CSATVRGGNTEAFF
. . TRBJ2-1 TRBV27 TGTGCCAGCAGTTTATCGAGGGGGTTTGGGGAGCAGTTCTTC CASSLSRGFGEQFF
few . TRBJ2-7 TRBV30 TGTGCCTGGGACCAGGGGGGCATCGCCTACGAGCAGTACTTC CAWDQGGIAYEQYF